The T cell receptor beta chain under discussion was sequenced for a study of blood T cell repertoires in COVID-19 (dated by TCRdb to 2019 to 2021). A note on the overall study: Samples covering the acute and convalescent phases of COVID-19 were provided by collaborators in the United States, Italy and Spain. The material from the prospective study consisted of cDNA or gDNA derived from T cells, B-cell-depleted T cells, or PBMCs. Subjects who had been exposed to COVID-19, were actively infected with it, or had recovered from it provided the deeply sampled blood TCRbeta repertoires that made up the dataset. A freely available public database, intended as a resource for researchers studying the immune response to SARS-CoV-2, is where the repertoires were released. The samples were drawn from the first 160 participants of the ongoing ImmuneRACE study and from over 950 subjects provided by 6 global collaborators. The sample metadata nearly always contained a de-identified subject ID, COVID-19 status, age in years and sex. HLA class I and class II types, where available, came from metadata supplied by the sample provider rather than from assay-based typing. On the study overall, not on this receptor specifically: The quantity of clinical and demographic metadata differed by source and by participant and was supplied without curation.

Measured from the cysteine to the phenylalanine, the CDR3 is 13 residues long. Left in the record is the CDR3 DNA by itself, 39 bases read in frame from the first base. V loses 4 bases of germline sequence and J loses 2 bases, and the interval between the two ends is 10 bases. CDR1 and CDR2 were assigned from the germline V gene as SGHRS and YFSETQ. Each collaborating institution followed its own protocols to collect whole blood in K2EDTA tubes. For TCRbeta analysis, collaborators shipped samples as frozen whole blood, isolated PBMCs, or DNA extracted from either of those sample types. To note about this clone: The antigen this receptor binds is unknown. Base quality data are lacking; no much larger clone is found one base away.

The immunoSEQ Assay, a bias-controlled multiplex PCR, was used to amplify TCRbeta CDR3 regions from genomic DNA. As for the original processing: The number of nucleated cells in each sample was estimated by amplification of reference gene primers within the assay. To quantify the absolute abundance of each unique TCRbeta CDR3 rearrangement, sequence reads were collapsed and filtered. For each sample, productive Simpson clonality was calculated as the square root of Simpson's diversity index over productive rearrangements. Sourced from immuneACCESS, this table was stored by TCRdb with only in-frame sequences that have V and J called. A share of the clones is absent; for the studies checked, an unresolved V gene accounts for under half, and the remainder has no known explanation. That table gives V, J and clone size, and the DNA gave D and trimming. The sample profile shows 210,000 or so clones; 70% to 90% of them were found once. 7.6% of the sample lies in the top ten.

Sequencing used peripheral blood. The rearrangement joined TRBV5-1 to TRBJ2-7; a tentative D match to TRBD1 spans 5 bases. This receptor was taken from a woman aged 45-65 years with active or convalescent COVID-19. Read as DNA, the sequence is TGCGCCAGCAGCCATGACAGAACCTACGAGCAGTACTTC. This translates into CASSHDRTYEQYF.